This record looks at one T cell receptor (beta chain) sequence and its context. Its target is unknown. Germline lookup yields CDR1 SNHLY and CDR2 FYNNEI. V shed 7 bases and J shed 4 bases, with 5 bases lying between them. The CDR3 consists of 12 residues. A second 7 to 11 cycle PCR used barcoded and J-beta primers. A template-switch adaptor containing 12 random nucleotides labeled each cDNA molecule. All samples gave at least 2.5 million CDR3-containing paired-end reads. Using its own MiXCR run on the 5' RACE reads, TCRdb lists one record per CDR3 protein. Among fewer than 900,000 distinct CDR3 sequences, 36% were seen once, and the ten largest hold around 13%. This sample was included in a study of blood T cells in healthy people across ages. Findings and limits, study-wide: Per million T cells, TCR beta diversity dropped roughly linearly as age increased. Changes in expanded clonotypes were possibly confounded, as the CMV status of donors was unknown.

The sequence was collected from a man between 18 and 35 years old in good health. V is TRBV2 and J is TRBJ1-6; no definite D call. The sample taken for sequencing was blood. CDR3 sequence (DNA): TGTGCCAGCACAGGTTATAATTCACCCCTCCACTTT. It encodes CASTGYNSPLHF. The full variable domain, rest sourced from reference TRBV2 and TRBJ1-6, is EPEVTQTPSHQVTQMGQEVILRCVPISNHLYFYWYRQILGQKVEFLVSFYNNEISEKSEIFDDQFSVERPDGSNFTLKIRSTKLEDSAMYFCASTGYNSPLHFGNGTRLTVT.